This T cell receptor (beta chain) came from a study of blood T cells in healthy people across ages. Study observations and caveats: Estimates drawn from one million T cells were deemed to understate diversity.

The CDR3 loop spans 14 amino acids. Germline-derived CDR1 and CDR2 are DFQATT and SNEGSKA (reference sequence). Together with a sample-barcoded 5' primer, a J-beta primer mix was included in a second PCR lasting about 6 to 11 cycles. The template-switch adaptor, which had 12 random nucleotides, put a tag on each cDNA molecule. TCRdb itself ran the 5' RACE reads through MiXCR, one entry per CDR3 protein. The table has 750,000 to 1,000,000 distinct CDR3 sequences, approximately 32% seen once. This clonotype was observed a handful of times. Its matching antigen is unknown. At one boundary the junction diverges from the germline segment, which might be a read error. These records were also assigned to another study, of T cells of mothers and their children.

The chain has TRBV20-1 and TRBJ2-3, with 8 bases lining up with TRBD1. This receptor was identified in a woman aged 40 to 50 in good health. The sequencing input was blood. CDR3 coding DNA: TGCAGTGCAACCGGACAGGGCGGCACAAATACGCAGTATTTT. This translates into CSATGQGGTNTQYF.